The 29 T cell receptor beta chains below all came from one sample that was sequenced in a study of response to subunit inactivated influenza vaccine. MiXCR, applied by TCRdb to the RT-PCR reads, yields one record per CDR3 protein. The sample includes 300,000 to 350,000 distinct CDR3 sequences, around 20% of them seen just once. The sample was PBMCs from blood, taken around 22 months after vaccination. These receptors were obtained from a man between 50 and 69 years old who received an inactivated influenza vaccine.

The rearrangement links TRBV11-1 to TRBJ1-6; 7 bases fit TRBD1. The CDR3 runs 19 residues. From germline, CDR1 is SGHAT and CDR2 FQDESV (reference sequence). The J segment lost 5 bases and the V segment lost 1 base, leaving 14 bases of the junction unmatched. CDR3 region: CASSLETWYRGRNNSPLHF. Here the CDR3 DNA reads TGTGCCAGCAGCTTAGAAACTTGGTACAGGGGCAGGAATAATTCACCCCTCCACTTT.

CDR3 region: CASSLAEGSEAFF. CDR3 bases: TGCGCCAGCAGCTTGGCCGAGGGGAGTGAAGCTTTCTTT. The V gene is TRBV5-1, the J gene TRBJ1-1, with D possibly TRBD1 on 5 matching bases. V gave up 0 bases and J gave up 7 bases, with 10 bases separating them. This CDR3 contains 13 residues. Germline V gives CDR1 SGHRS, CDR2 YFSETQ.

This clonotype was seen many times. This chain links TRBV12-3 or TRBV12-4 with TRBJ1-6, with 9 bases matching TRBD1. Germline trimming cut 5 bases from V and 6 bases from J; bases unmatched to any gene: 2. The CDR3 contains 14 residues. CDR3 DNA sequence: TGTGCCAGCAGTAAGGGACAGGGTAATTCACCCCTCCACTTT. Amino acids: CASSKGQGNSPLHF.

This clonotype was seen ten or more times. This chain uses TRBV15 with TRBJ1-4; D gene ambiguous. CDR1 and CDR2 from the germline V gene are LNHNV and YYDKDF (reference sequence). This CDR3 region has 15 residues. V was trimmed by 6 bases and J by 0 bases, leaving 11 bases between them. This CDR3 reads CATRGRQATNEKLFF. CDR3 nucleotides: TGTGCCACCAGGGGAAGACAAGCAACTAATGAAAAACTGTTTTTT.

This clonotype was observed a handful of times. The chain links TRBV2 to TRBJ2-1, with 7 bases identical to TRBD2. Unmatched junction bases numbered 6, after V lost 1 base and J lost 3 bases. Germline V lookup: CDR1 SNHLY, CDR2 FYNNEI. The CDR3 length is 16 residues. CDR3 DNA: TGTGCCAGCAGTGAAGTTCGGGGGGATTACTACAATGAGCAGTTCTTC. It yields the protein CASSEVRGDYYNEQFF.

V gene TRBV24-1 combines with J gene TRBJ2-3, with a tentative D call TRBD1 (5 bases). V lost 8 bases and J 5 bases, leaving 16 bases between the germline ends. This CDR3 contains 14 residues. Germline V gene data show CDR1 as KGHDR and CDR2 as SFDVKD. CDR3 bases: TGTGCCACCAATTCCGGCAGGGTGGTAGATACGCAGTATTTT. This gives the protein CATNSGRVVDTQYF.

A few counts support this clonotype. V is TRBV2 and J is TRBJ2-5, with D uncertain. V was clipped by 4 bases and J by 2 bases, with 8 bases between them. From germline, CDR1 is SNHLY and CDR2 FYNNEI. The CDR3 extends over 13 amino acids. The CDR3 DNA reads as TGTGCCAGCAGTGTTAGCAGACAAGAGACCCAGTACTTC. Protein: CASSVSRQETQYF.

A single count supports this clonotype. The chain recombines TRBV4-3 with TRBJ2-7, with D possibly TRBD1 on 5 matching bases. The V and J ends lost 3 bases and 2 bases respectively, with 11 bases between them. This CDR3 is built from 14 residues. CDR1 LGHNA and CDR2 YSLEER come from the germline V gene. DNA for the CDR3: TGCGCCAGCAGCCAGTACGACAGACCCTACGAGCAGTACTTC. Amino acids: CASSQYDRPYEQYF.

The CDR3 DNA reads TGTGCCAGCAGTCCTCAGACAGAGATGGACAATGAGCAGTTCTTC. Residues: CASSPQTEMDNEQFF. The chain uses TRBV27 and TRBJ2-1, with D possibly being TRBD1 (5 bases). The germline V and J ends were trimmed by 5 bases and 5 bases, with 16 bases remaining between them. Germline CDR1 reads MNHEY; CDR2 reads SMNVEV (reference sequence). This CDR3 spans 15 amino acids.

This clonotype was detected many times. The CDR3 protein is CAIGIAGNNEQFF. CDR3 sequence (DNA): TGTGCCATCGGGATAGCGGGGAACAATGAGCAGTTCTTC. The V and J genes are TRBV10-3 and TRBJ2-1, with TRBD2 identical over 8 bases. The CDR3 is 13 residues long. With 8 bases clipped from V and 5 bases from J, the junction kept 5 bases outside the gene matches. Looked up from germline, CDR1 is ENHRY and CDR2 is SYGVKD.

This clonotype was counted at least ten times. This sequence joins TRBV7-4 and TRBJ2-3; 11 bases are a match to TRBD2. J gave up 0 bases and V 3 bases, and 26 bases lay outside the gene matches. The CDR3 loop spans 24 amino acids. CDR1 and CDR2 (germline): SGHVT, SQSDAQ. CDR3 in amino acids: CASSFPLPGQGLAAFLSSTDTQYF. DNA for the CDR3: TGTGCCAGCAGCTTCCCTCTCCCGGGACAGGGACTAGCGGCATTTCTTTCTAGCACAGATACGCAGTATTTT.

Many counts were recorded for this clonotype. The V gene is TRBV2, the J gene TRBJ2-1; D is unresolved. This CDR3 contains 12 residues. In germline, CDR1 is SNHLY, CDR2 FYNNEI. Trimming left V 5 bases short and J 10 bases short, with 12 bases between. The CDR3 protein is CASSLEAREQFF. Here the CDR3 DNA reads TGTGCCAGCAGTCTCGAAGCGAGAGAGCAGTTCTTC.

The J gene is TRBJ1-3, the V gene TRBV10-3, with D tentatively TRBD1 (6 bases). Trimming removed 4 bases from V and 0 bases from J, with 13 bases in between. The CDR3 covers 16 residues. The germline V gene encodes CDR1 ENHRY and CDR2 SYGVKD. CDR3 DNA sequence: TGTGCCATCAGTGGGCGGACAGCGAGCTCTGGAAACACCATATATTTT. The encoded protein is CAISGRTASSGNTIYF.

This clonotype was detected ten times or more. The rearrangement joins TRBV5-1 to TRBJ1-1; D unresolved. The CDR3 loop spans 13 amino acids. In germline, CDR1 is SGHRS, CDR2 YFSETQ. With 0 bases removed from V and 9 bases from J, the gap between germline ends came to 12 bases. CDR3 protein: CASSLEDQTQAFF. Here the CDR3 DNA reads TGCGCCAGCAGCTTGGAAGACCAAACTCAAGCTTTCTTT.

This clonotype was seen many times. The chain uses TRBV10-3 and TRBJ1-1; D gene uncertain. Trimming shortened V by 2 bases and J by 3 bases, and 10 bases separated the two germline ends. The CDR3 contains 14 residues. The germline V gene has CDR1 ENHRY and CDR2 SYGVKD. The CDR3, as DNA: TGTGCCATCAGTGAGGGGCGGGTTCACACTGAAGCTTTCTTT. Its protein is CAISEGRVHTEAFF.

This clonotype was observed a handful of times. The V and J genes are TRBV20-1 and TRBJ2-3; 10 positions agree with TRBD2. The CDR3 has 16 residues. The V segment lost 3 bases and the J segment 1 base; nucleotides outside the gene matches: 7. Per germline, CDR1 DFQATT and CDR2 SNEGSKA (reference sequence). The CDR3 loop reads CSASGLAGVGTDTQYF. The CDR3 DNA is TGCAGTGCTAGTGGTCTAGCGGGAGTGGGCACAGATACGCAGTATTTT.

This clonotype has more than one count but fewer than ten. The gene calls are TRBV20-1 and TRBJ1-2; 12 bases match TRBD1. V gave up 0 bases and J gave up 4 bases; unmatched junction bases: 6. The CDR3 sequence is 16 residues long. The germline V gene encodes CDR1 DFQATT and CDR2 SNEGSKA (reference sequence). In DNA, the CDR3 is TGCAGTGCTAGAGATGGGGGACAGGGGGCCTTCTATGGCTACACCTTC. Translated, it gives CSARDGGQGAFYGYTF.

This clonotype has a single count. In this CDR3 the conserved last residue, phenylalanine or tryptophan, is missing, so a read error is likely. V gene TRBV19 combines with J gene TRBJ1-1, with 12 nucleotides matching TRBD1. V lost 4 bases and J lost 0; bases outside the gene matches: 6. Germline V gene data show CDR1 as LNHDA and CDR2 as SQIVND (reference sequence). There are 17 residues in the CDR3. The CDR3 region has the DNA TGTGCCAGTAGTACCCGGGACAGGGGGCTAATGAACACTGAAGCTTTCTCT. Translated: CASSTRDRGLMNTEAFS.

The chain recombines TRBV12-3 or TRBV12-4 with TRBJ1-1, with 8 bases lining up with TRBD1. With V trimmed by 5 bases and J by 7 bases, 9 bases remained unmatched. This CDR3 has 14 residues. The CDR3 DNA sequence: TGTGCCAGCAGTATAAATGGACAGGGCCTTGAAGCTTTCTTT. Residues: CASSINGQGLEAFF.

CDR3 region: CASTRTRNTEAFF. CDR3 sequence (DNA): TGTGCCAGCACAAGAACAAGGAACACTGAAGCTTTCTTT. The chain employs TRBV7-2 and TRBJ1-1, with unresolved D. Per the germline V gene, CDR1 is SGHTA and CDR2 is FQGNSA. The germline V and J ends were trimmed by 7 bases and 1 base, with 10 bases remaining between them. This CDR3 has 13 residues.

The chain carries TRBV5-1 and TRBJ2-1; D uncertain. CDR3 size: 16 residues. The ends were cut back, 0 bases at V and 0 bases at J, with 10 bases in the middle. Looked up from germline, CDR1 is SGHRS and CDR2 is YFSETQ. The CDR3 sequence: CASSLVAESSYNEQFF. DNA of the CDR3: TGCGCCAGCAGCTTGGTTGCGGAAAGCTCCTACAATGAGCAGTTCTTC.

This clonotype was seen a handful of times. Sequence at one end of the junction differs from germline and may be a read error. Written as DNA, the CDR3 is TGTGCCATCAGTGACGCGAGAGGGCGGTCAACTGGCGGGAGTCGAGAAAAACTGTTTTTT. Translation gives CAISDARGRSTGGSREKLFF. The chain links TRBV6-4 to TRBJ1-4; D is uncertain. Per the germline V gene, CDR1 is MRHNA and CDR2 is SNTAGT. This CDR3 is 20 amino acids long.

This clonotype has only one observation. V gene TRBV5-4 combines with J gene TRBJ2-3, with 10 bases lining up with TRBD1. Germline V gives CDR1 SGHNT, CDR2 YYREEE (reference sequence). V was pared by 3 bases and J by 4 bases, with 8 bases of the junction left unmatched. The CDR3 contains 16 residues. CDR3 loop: CASSSRTGGRSDTQYF. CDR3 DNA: TGTGCCAGCAGCTCGCGGACAGGGGGGCGGTCAGATACGCAGTATTTT.

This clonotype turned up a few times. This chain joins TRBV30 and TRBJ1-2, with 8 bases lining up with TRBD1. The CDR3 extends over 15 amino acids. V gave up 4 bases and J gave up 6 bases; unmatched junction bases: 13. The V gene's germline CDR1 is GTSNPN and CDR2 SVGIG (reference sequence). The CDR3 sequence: CAWNLGAGGVHGYTF. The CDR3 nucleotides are TGTGCCTGGAATCTAGGGGCAGGGGGCGTCCATGGCTACACCTTC.

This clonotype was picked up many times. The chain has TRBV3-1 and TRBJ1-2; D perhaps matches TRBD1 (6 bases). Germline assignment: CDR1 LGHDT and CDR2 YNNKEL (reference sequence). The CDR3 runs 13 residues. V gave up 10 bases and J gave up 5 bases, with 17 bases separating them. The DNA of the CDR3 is TGTGCCACCCAAGATGGCAGGGGATATGGCTACACCTTC. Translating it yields CATQDGRGYGYTF.

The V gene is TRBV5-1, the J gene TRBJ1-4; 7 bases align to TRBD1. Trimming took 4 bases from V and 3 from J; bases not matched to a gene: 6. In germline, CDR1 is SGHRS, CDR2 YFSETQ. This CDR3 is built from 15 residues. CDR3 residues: CASSLTGPPNEKLFF. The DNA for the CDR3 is TGCGCCAGCAGCCTGACAGGGCCGCCTAATGAAAAACTGTTTTTT. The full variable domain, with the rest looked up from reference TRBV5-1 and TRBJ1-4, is KAGVTQTPRYLIKTRGQQVTLSCSPISGHRSVSWYQQTPGQGLQFLFEYFSETQRNKGNFPGRFSGRQFSNSRSEMNVSTLELGDSALYLCASSLTGPPNEKLFFGSGTQLSVL.

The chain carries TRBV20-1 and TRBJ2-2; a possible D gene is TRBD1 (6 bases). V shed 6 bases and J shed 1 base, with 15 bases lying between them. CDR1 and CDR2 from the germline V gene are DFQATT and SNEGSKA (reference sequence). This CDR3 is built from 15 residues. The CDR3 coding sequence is TGCAGTGCCCACCAGGGACACCGGAACACCGGGGAGCTGTTTTTT. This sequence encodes CSAHQGHRNTGELFF.

The CDR3 here is CASSSRDRWTYEQYF. Here the CDR3 DNA reads TGTGCCAGCAGCTCCCGGGACAGGTGGACCTACGAGCAGTACTTC. This chain uses TRBV7-2 with TRBJ2-7; 8 bases map to TRBD1. From germline, CDR1 is SGHTA and CDR2 FQGNSA. V lost 4 bases to trimming and J lost 2 bases; unmatched junction nucleotides: 7. The CDR3 is 15 amino acids.

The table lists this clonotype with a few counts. The CDR3 DNA follows: TGTGCCAGCAGCTTAGTGTGGGACAAGGGGCCACTCACCTTC. As protein: CASSLVWDKGPLTF. The chain links TRBV7-2 to TRBJ1-2, with a weak D call TRBD1 (6 bases). The CDR3 totals 14 residues. V was trimmed by 1 base and J by 13 bases, leaving 19 bases between them. Per the germline V gene, CDR1 is SGHTA and CDR2 is FQGNSA.